This T cell receptor beta chain derives from a study of blood T cell repertoires in COVID-19. Study summary: Spain, Italy and the United States supplied samples that represented acute and convalescent COVID-19. From T cells, B-cell-depleted T cells, or PBMCs came the material, which was cDNA or gDNA.

The protocol was immunoSEQ multiplex PCR, while the TCRdb copy is restricted to in-frame clones and leaves out a portion. This table has approximately 86,000 clones, about 82% appearing once. The sequenced material came from peripheral blood. This receptor was obtained from a man aged 50 to 60 with acute or convalescent COVID-19.

CDR3 amino acids: CASSIDRGTGELFF. The CDR3 DNA is TGTGCCAGTAGTATAGACCGGGGCACCGGGGAGCTGTTTTTT. This chain joins TRBV19 and TRBJ2-2; a weak D match, TRBD2 (5 bases). Germline loops: CDR1 LNHDA, CDR2 SQIVND (reference sequence). V lost 0 bases to trimming and J lost 4 bases, with 6 bases between them. The CDR3 spans 14 residues.